This TCR beta chain was profiled in a study of blood T cell repertoires in COVID-19. Trimming cost V 4 bases and J 2 bases; bases outside gene matches: 1. The CDR3 has 13 amino acids. The germline V gene encodes CDR1 LGHDT and CDR2 YNNKEL (reference sequence). A remark on this clone: Other DNA sequences in this specimen translate into the identical CDR3.

TCRdb's table, derived via immunoSEQ multiplex PCR, lists solely in-frame clones and lacks some. In the table there are 150,000 to 200,000 clones, around 80% of which are singletons. This rearrangement joins TRBV3-1 (or the pseudogene TRBV3-2) to TRBJ2-5; 7 positions agree with TRBD2. The TCR was taken from a woman aged 45 to 65 with acute COVID-19. Input material: PBMCs or T cells enriched from blood (not recorded which). CDR3 sequence (DNA): TGTGCCAGCAGCCCCGGGGGGCAAGAGACCCAGTACTTC. Encoded protein: CASSPGGQETQYF.